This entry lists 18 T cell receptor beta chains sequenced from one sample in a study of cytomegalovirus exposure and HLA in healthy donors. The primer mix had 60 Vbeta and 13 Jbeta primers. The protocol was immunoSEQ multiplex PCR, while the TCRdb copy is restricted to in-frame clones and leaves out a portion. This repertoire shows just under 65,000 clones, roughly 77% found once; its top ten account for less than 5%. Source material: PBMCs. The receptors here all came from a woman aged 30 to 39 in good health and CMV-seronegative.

This CDR3 is CASSVSWATYYEQYF. Here the CDR3 DNA reads TGTGCCAGCAGCGTCTCCTGGGCAACTTACTACGAGCAGTACTTC. The chain is built from TRBV9 and TRBJ2-7; no clear D. CDR1 and CDR2 (germline): SGDLS, YYNGEE. V lost 2 bases and J 3 bases, leaving 15 bases between the germline ends. The CDR3 is 15 amino acids.

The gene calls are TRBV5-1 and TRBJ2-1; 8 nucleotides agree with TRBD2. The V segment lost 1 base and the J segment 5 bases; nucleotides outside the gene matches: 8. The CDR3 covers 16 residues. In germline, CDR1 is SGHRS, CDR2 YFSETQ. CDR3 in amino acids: CASSLKAGEIHNEQFF. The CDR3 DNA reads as TGCGCCAGCAGCTTGAAAGCGGGAGAAATCCACAATGAGCAGTTCTTC.

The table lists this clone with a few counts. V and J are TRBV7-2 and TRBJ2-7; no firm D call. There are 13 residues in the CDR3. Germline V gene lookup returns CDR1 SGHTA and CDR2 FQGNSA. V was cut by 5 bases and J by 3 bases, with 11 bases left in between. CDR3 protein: CASSLLRLYEQYF. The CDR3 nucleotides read TGTGCCAGCAGCCTACTACGACTCTACGAGCAGTACTTC.

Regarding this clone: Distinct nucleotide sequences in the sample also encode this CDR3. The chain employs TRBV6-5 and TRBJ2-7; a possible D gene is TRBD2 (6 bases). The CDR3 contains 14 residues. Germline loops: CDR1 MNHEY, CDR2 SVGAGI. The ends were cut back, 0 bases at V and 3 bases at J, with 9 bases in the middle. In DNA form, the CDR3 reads TGTGCCAGCAGTTACTCTGGGGGGAGCTACGAGCAGTACTTC. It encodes CASSYSGGSYEQYF.

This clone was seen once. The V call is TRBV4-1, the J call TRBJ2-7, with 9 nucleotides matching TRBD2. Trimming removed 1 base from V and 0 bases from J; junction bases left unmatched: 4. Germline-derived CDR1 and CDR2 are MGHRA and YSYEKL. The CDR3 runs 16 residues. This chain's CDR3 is CASSQGVSGSSYEQYF. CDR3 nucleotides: TGCGCCAGCAGCCAAGGGGTTAGCGGGAGCTCCTACGAGCAGTACTTC.

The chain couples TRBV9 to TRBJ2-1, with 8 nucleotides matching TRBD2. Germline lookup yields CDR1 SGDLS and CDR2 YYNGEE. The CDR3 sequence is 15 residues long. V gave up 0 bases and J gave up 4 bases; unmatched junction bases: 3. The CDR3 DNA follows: TGTGCCAGCAGCGTAGCCGGGAGGGAATACAATGAGCAGTTCTTC. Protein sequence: CASSVAGREYNEQFF.

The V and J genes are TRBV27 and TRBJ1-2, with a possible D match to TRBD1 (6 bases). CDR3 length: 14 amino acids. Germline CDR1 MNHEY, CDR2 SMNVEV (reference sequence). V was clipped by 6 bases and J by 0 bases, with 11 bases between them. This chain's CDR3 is CASRSDRSNYGYTF. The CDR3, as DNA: TGTGCCAGCAGGAGTGACAGGTCTAACTATGGCTACACCTTC.

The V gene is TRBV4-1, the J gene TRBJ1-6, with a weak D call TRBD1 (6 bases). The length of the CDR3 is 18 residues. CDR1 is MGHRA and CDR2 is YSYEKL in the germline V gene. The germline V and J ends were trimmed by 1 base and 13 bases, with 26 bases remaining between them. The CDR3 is CASSQGGLLGQGNTPLHF. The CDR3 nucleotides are TGCGCCAGCAGCCAAGGGGGATTGCTTGGCCAGGGGAATACCCCCCTCCACTTT.

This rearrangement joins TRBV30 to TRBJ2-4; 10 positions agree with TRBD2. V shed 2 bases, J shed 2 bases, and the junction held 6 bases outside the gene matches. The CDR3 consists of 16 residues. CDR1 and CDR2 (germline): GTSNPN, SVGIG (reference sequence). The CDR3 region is CAWSRSGGAPKNIQYF. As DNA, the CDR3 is TGTGCCTGGAGTAGAAGCGGGGGGGCTCCCAAAAACATTCAGTACTTC.

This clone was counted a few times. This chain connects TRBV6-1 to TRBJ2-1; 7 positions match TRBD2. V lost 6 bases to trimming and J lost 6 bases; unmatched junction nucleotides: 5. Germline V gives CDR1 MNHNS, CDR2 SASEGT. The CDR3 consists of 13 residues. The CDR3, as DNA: TGTGCCAGCAGCGGTAGCGGGTTCAATGAGCAGTTCTTC. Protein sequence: CASSGSGFNEQFF.

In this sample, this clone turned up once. Here the CDR3 reads CASSRGWGSGGPRETQYF. The CDR3 DNA reads TGCGCCAGCAGCCGTGGATGGGGTAGCGGGGGCCCTCGGGAGACCCAGTACTTC. The chain is built from TRBV4-1 and TRBJ2-5; 9 bases agree with TRBD2. The CDR3 is 18 amino acids. The germline CDR1 and CDR2 sequences are MGHRA and YSYEKL. After removal of 4 bases from V and 5 bases from J, the junction contained 17 bases not matched to a gene.

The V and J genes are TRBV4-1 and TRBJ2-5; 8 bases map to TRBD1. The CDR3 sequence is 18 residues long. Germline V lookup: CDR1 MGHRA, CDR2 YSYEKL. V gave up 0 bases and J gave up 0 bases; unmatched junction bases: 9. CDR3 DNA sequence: TGCGCCAGCAGCCAAGAATTAGGCAGGGGGCGCTACCAAGAGACCCAGTACTTC. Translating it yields CASSQELGRGRYQETQYF.

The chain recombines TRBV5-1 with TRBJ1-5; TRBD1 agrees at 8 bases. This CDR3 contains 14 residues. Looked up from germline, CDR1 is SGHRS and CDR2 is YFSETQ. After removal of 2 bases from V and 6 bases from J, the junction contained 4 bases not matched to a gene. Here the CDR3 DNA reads TGCGCCAGCAGCTTAGGACAGGGTGGTCAGCCCCAGCATTTT. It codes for CASSLGQGGQPQHF.

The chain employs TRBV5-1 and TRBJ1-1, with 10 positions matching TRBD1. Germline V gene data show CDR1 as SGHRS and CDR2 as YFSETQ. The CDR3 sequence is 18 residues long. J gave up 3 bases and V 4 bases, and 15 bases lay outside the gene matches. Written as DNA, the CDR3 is TGCGCCAGCAGCCAGGAAGGTCTGACAGGGGGCGAATACACTGAAGCTTTCTTT. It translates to CASSQEGLTGGEYTEAFF.

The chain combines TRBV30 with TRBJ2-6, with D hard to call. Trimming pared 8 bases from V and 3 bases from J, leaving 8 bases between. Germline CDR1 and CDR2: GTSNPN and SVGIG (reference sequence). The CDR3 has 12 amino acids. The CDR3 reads CAQAYGANVLTF. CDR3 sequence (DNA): TGTGCCCAGGCCTATGGGGCCAACGTCCTGACTTTC.

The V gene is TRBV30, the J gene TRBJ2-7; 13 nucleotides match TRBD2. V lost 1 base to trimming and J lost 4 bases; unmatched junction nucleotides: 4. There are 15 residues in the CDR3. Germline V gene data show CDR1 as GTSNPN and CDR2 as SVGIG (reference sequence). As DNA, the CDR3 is TGTGCCTGGAGTGGGACTAGCGGGAGCTATTACGAGCAGTACTTC. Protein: CAWSGTSGSYYEQYF.

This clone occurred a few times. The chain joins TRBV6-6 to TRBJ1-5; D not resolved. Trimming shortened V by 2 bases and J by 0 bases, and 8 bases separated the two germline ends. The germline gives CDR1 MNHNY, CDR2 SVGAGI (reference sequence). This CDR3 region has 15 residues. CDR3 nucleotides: TGTGCCAGCAGTTACGAGGGTTATAGCAATCAGCCCCAGCATTTT. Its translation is CASSYEGYSNQPQHF.

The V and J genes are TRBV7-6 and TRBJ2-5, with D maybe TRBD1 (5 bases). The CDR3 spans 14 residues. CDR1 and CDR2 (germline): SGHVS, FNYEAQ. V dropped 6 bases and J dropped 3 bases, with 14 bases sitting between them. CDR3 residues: CASSLGATEETQYF. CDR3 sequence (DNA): TGTGCCAGCAGTCTTGGGGCGACGGAAGAGACCCAGTACTTC.